Shown below are 10 T cell receptor beta chains from a single sample sequenced in a study of OX40 agonist ivuxolimab in advanced cancers. Profiling relied on immunoSEQ multiplex PCR, and the TCRdb table lists in-frame clones only, not all of them. The data contain roughly 75,000 clones, over 85% of them singletons. Sequenced here: CD4+ or CD8+ T cells sorted from blood, sampled in a trial of the OX40 agonist ivuxolimab. The receptors here all came from an adult with an advanced solid tumor such as melanoma, head and neck, liver or kidney cancer.

The chain uses TRBV2 and TRBJ2-1; 12 bases fit TRBD2. V lost 5 bases and J lost 4; bases outside the gene matches: 3. Germline V CDR1 and CDR2: SNHLY, FYNNEI. CDR3 length: 15 residues. CDR3 residues: CASSPTSGGYNEQFF. CDR3 coding DNA: TGTGCCAGCAGTCCGACTAGCGGGGGTTACAATGAGCAGTTCTTC.

The chain employs TRBV6-1 and TRBJ1-1, with unresolved D. This CDR3 comprises 14 residues. Germline V gives CDR1 MNHNS, CDR2 SASEGT. Trimming took off 1 base at V and 5 bases at J, with 11 bases between the two ends. CDR3 nucleotide sequence: TGTGCCAGCAGTGAAGACCCCGAACAGACTGAAGCTTTCTTT. It translates to CASSEDPEQTEAFF.

V and J are TRBV30 and TRBJ2-7, with D possibly called TRBD1 or TRBD2 (6 bases each). CDR1 is GTSNPN, CDR2 SVGIG, per germline (reference sequence). The ends were cut back, 8 bases at V and 3 bases at J, with 20 bases in the middle. The CDR3 spans 14 residues. CDR3 sequence (DNA): TGTGCCGGCCGGAGGGGGGTCAATCTCTACGAGCAGTACTTC. It is translated as CAGRRGVNLYEQYF.

This clone has a handful of counts. The chain joins TRBV5-1 to TRBJ2-2, with 12 bases matching TRBD2. This CDR3 spans 17 amino acids. CDR1 is SGHRS, CDR2 YFSETQ, per germline. The trim removed 3 bases at V and 5 bases at J, leaving 8 bases unmatched. The CDR3 region has the DNA TGCGCCAGCAGCTCGTCTAGCGGGAGGGCGTATACCGGGGAGCTGTTTTTT. Residues: CASSSSSGRAYTGELFF.

The table lists this clone with a count of one. The chain has TRBV28 and TRBJ2-1, with 11 bases identical to TRBD2. The CDR3 length is 16 residues. V lost 7 bases and J lost 3; bases outside the gene matches: 8. Germline lookup yields CDR1 MDHEN and CDR2 SYDVKM. The CDR3: CASTMGGLAGYNEQFF. CDR3 sequence (DNA): TGTGCCAGCACTATGGGTGGACTAGCGGGCTACAATGAGCAGTTCTTC.

This clone is a singleton in its sample. V gene TRBV28 combines with J gene TRBJ1-5; 9 bases agree with TRBD1. The length of the CDR3 is 17 residues. The V segment lost 2 bases and the J segment 1 base; nucleotides outside the gene matches: 6. The V gene's germline CDR1 is MDHEN and CDR2 SYDVKM. The CDR3 coding sequence is TGTGCCAGCAGTTTAGGGCAGGGGACAGGGAGCAATCAGCCCCAGCATTTT. It codes for CASSLGQGTGSNQPQHF.

The chain recombines TRBV4-1 with TRBJ2-3, with D unresolved. Germline loops: CDR1 MGHRA, CDR2 YSYEKL. There are 15 residues in the CDR3. V lost 0 bases and J lost 6, with 13 bases in between. CDR3 sequence: CASSQETAAFDTQYF. The CDR3 DNA reads as TGCGCCAGCAGCCAAGAAACGGCGGCCTTTGATACGCAGTATTTT.

This clone showed up just a few times. CDR3: CASSRGAGNTIYF. CDR3 sequence (DNA): TGTGCCAGCAGCCGCGGGGCCGGAAACACCATATATTTT. The gene calls are TRBV7-7 and TRBJ1-3; TRBD1 might be the D (5 bases). Germline CDR1 SSHAT, CDR2 FNYEAQ (reference sequence). This CDR3 contains 13 residues. Trimming removed 5 bases at V and 4 bases at J, with 9 bases between.

The V call is TRBV7-9, the J call TRBJ2-7; TRBD2 might be the D (6 bases). The germline V gene has CDR1 SEHNR and CDR2 FQNEAQ (reference sequence). The CDR3 length is 14 residues. V was trimmed by 3 bases and J by 2 bases, leaving 11 bases between them. CDR3 sequence: CASSLDGGTYEQYF. CDR3 DNA sequence: TGTGCCAGCAGCTTGGACGGGGGAACCTACGAGCAGTACTTC.

This chain joins TRBV18 and TRBJ1-2; TRBD1 matches at 7 bases. The germline gives CDR1 KGHSH, CDR2 LQKENI. The J segment lost 2 bases and the V segment lost 4 bases, leaving 7 bases of the junction unmatched. The length of the CDR3 is 15 residues. The CDR3 DNA is TGTGCCAGCTCACAAGGGACAGTCGACAACTATGGCTACACCTTC. This sequence encodes CASSQGTVDNYGYTF.